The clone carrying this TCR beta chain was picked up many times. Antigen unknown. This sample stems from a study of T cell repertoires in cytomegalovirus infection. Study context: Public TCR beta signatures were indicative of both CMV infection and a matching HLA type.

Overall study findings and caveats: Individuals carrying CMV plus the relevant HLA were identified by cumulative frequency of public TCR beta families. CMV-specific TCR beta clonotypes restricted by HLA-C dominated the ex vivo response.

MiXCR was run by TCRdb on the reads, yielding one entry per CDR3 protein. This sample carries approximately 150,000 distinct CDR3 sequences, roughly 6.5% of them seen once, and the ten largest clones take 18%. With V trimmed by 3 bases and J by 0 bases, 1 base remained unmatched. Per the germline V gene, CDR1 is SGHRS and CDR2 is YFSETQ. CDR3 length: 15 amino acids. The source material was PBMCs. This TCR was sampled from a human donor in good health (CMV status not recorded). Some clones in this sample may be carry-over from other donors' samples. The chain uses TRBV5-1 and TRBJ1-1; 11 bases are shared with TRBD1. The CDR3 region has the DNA TGCGCCAGCAGCTCGGGACAGGGGGTGAACACTGAAGCTTTCTTT. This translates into CASSSGQGVNTEAFF.